The clone carrying this T cell receptor (beta chain) has a single count. The entry originates in a study of T-cell memory formation after mild COVID-19. TCRdb re-called the 5' RACE reads with MiXCR, one entry per CDR3 protein. The table records approximately 440,000 distinct CDR3 sequences, 20% of them present only once. Trimming took 1 base from V and 3 from J, leaving 12 bases between them. Germline loops: CDR1 SEHNR, CDR2 FQNEAQ (reference sequence). This CDR3 comprises 15 residues. Sequencing was performed on PBMCs or a T cell subset sorted from them (not recorded which). The chain is built from TRBV7-9 and TRBJ1-1; maybe TRBD1 (6 bases). The receptor was derived from an adult woman who had mild COVID-19 (a few samples of this study predate the infection). Cell type and time point are not known. The CDR3 loop reads CASSLVWGHHTEAFF. In nucleotides, the CDR3 is TGTGCCAGCAGCTTAGTTTGGGGACATCACACTGAAGCTTTCTTT.